Shown below are 10 T cell receptor beta chains from a single sample sequenced in a study of shared clonotypes between healthy human individuals. Sequenced by immunoSEQ multiplex PCR; TCRdb stores in-frame clones only, minus some. This sample has some 2.1 million clones, with about 94% found just once. CD45RO-negative cells were positively selected for CCR7, leaving out terminally differentiated effector memory CD45RA+ cells. What was sequenced was naive CD8+ T cells from PBMCs. Every receptor here comes from a young man in good health. Some clones in this sample may be carry-over from other donors' samples.

The J gene is TRBJ2-2, the V gene TRBV15, with a tentative D call TRBD2 (5 bases). Germline CDR1 is LNHNV and CDR2 is YYDKDF (reference sequence). The CDR3 covers 16 residues. Trimming removed 5 bases from V and 3 bases from J, with 16 bases in between. The CDR3 DNA follows: TGTGCCACCAGCGCCTACGGAGGCCGGTACACCGGGGAGCTGTTTTTT. This encodes CATSAYGGRYTGELFF.

The chain has TRBV2 and TRBJ2-1; 14 bases line up with TRBD2. Trimming removed 2 bases from V and 8 bases from J; junction bases left unmatched: 17. Germline lookup yields CDR1 SNHLY and CDR2 FYNNEI. This CDR3 region has 20 residues. The CDR3 nucleotides are TGTGCCAGCAGTGAAATCTCGGTGACGGGAGGACTAGCGGGAGGCGATGAGCAGTTCTTC. This sequence encodes CASSEISVTGGLAGGDEQFF.

This clone has just one count. The chain couples TRBV4-1 to TRBJ2-1; 14 bases match TRBD2. The CDR3 is 16 residues long. V trimming: 1 base; J trimming: 9 bases; junction bases outside the gene matches: 5. Germline V CDR1 and CDR2: MGHRA, YSYEKL. The CDR3 sequence is CASSQAPTSGGGEQFF. CDR3 nucleotide sequence: TGCGCCAGCAGCCAAGCCCCGACTAGCGGGGGGGGTGAGCAGTTCTTC.

This chain links TRBV9 with TRBJ1-3, with D uncertain. The CDR3 is 14 residues long. Germline V gene sequence: CDR1 SGDLS, CDR2 YYNGEE. V was trimmed by 2 bases and J by 4 bases, leaving 10 bases between them. For the CDR3, the DNA is TGTGCCAGCAGCGTCAACGAGGGAGGAAACACCATATATTTT. Translated: CASSVNEGGNTIYF.

The J gene is TRBJ2-2, the V gene TRBV7-9; 8 nucleotides match TRBD2. J lost 1 base, V lost 3 bases, and 4 bases had no gene match. Germline V gene lookup returns CDR1 SEHNR and CDR2 FQNEAQ (reference sequence). The CDR3 is made up of 16 amino acids. The CDR3 region is CASSFPSGRNTGELFF. CDR3 DNA: TGTGCCAGCAGCTTCCCAAGCGGGAGGAACACCGGGGAGCTGTTTTTT.

This chain uses TRBV28 with TRBJ2-5; tentatively, D is TRBD1 (5 bases). In germline, CDR1 is MDHEN, CDR2 SYDVKM. Trimming left V 6 bases short and J 5 bases short, with 16 bases between. This CDR3 comprises 14 residues. The CDR3 protein is CASRKQASRETQYF. The DNA for the CDR3 is TGTGCCAGCAGGAAACAGGCCAGCAGGGAGACCCAGTACTTC.

The chain links TRBV11-3 to TRBJ2-1; 10 bases align to TRBD2. Trimming took 5 bases from V and 9 from J; bases not matched to a gene: 7. There are 14 residues in the CDR3. Germline CDR1 reads SGHNT; CDR2 reads YENEEA. This CDR3 is CASSPSGSLAEQFF. The CDR3 coding sequence is TGTGCCAGCAGCCCTAGCGGGAGCCTGGCTGAGCAGTTCTTC.

The chain employs TRBV30 and TRBJ2-1; TRBD2 might be the D (6 bases). CDR1 is GTSNPN and CDR2 is SVGIG in the germline V gene (reference sequence). V shed 2 bases and J shed 4 bases, with 15 bases lying between them. The CDR3 runs to 15 residues. The CDR3 loop is CAWSLGRAGYNEQFF. The DNA for the CDR3 is TGTGCCTGGAGTCTAGGGCGGGCGGGATACAATGAGCAGTTCTTC.

This chain joins TRBV7-3 and TRBJ2-1, with D maybe TRBD2 (6 bases). The CDR3 spans 13 residues. Germline assignment: CDR1 SGHTA and CDR2 FQGTGA. V dropped 5 bases and J dropped 5 bases, with 10 bases sitting between them. DNA of the CDR3: TGTGCCAGCAGCGGAGGGACTGACAATGAGCAGTTCTTC. It specifies CASSGGTDNEQFF. The variable domain in full, with the rest retrieved from reference TRBV7-3 and TRBJ2-1, is GAGVSQTPSNKVTEKGKYVELRCDPISGHTALYWYRQSLGQGPEFLIYFQGTGAADDSGLPNDRFFAVRPEGSVSTLKIQRTERGDSAVYLCASSGGTDNEQFFGPGTRLTVL.

The chain is built from TRBV11-2 and TRBJ1-4; tentative D call: TRBD1 (5 bases). The V end was cut by 5 bases, the J end by 9 bases, with 19 bases between. This CDR3 is 15 amino acids long. Germline CDR1 and CDR2: SGHAT and FQNNGV. CDR3 nucleotide sequence: TGTGCCAGCAGCCACCACGGGCCGGAGGGACAAAAACTGTTTTTT. It is translated as CASSHHGPEGQKLFF.